The T cell receptor (beta chain) described here comes from a study of memory CD4+ T cells and cytomegalovirus serostatus. The sort gate was single viable CD3+CD4+CD8-CD45RO+ cells for memory CD4+ T cells. CMV serostatus came from serum IgG against pp150, pp28, p38, p52. Assay: immunoSEQ multiplex PCR; the TCRdb copy retains only in-frame clones and omits some. Counted here are 80,000 or so clones, around 80% occurring once; the ten biggest clones make up 2% to 3%. The CDR3 length is 14 residues. V shed 4 bases and J shed 0 bases, with 10 bases lying between them. Germline lookup yields CDR1 SGHAT and CDR2 FQNNGV.

The TCR comes from an adult in good health and CMV-seropositive. V is TRBV11-2 and J is TRBJ2-7; D uncertain. The sample comprised memory CD4+ T cells from blood. This CDR3 reads CASSSMGSSYEQYF. The DNA of the CDR3 is TGTGCCAGCAGCTCCATGGGGTCCTCCTACGAGCAGTACTTC. Together with reference TRBV11-2 and TRBJ2-7, the CDR3 gives the full variable domain: EAGVAQSPRYKIIEKRQSVAFWCNPISGHATLYWYQQILGQGPKLLIQFQNNGVVDDSQLPKDRFSAERLKGVDSTLKIQPAKLEDSAVYLCASSSMGSSYEQYFGPGTRLTVT.